The T cell receptor (beta chain) described here comes from a study of cytomegalovirus exposure and HLA in healthy donors. Study-wide background: Assignment to the Caucasian-associated ancestry cluster applied to approximately 79% of the approximately 380 genotyped donors. General observations from the study: Cytomegalovirus-associated TCR beta chains were listed, numbering over 150.

Vbeta (60) and Jbeta (13) primers were used in the PCR. The authors' processing: Per a later analysis, the number of unique TCR beta chains was about 80 million, of which about 11 million were shared. Assay: immunoSEQ multiplex PCR; the TCRdb copy retains only in-frame clones and omits some. V, J and clone size were drawn from that table, and D and trimming were deduced from the DNA. The table has fewer than 150,000 clones, around 76% seen once. Details on this clone: Its specificity is unknown.

This clonotype was sampled from a man aged 50 to 60 in good health and CMV-seropositive. The sample was PBMCs.

The DNA for the CDR3 is TGTGCCAGCAGCTTAGGGAGCAGGGGGGAGACCCAGTACTTC. Amino acids: CASSLGSRGETQYF. The genes are TRBV7-2 and TRBJ2-5; 7 bases agree with TRBD1. CDR1 is SGHTA and CDR2 is FQGNSA in the germline V gene. The CDR3 contains 14 residues. J lost 5 bases, V lost 1 base, and 4 bases had no gene match. Full variable domain (outside the CDR3, taken from reference TRBV7-2 and TRBJ2-5): GAGVSQSPSNKVTEKGKDVELRCDPISGHTALYWYRQSLGQGLEFLIYFQGNSAPDKSGLPSDRFSAERTGGSVSTLTIQRTQQEDSAVYLCASSLGSRGETQYFGPGTRLLVL.